The rows below give T cell receptor beta chains drawn from one sample of a study of blood T cell repertoires in COVID-19. Sequencing was performed with immunoSEQ multiplex PCR; in TCRdb, only in-frame clones are kept and a portion is missing. The data contain around 250,000 clones, around 82% of them singletons. What was sequenced was PBMCs or T cells enriched from blood (not recorded which). These receptors were obtained from a man in his forties or fifties who had recovered from COVID-19. CDR3s include the opening cysteine and the closing phenylalanine or tryptophan. Fields, in order: V gene, J gene, D gene, clone size, CDR3 DNA, CDR3 protein. The D gene is left open where the match is weak. Clone size is not always given. Where it is, it says once, few, many or a class for expanded clones.

>TRBV9|TRBJ1-3|-|-
TGTGCCAGCAGCTCCGTAGAGAGGGCTGGAAACACCATATATTTT
CASSSVERAGNTIYF
>TRBV27|TRBJ1-3|-|-
TGTGCCAGCAGTTCAGGGACTCTGAGGTCTGGAAACACCATATATTTT
CASSSGTLRSGNTIYF
>TRBV6-5|TRBJ2-7|-|-
TGTGCCAGCACCCCCGGCCTGACATCCTACGAGCAGTACTTC
CASTPGLTSYEQYF
>TRBV6-4|TRBJ2-7|-|-
TGTGCCAGCAGTGACGGTGGTCAGGGGTATCTCTACGAGCAGTACTTC
CASSDGGQGYLYEQYF
>TRBV2|TRBJ1-4|TRBD1|-
TGTGCCAGCAGGCCCAGGGACAGGTTTAATGAAAAACTGTTTTTT
CASRPRDRFNEKLFF
>TRBV5-1|TRBJ1-2|-|few
TGCGCCAGCAGCCAGGGGCTAAACTATGGCTACACCTTC
CASSQGLNYGYTF
>TRBV12-5|TRBJ2-1|TRBD1|-
TGTGCTAGTGGTTTGGTACTCGGACAGGGTGGCGAGCAGTTCTTC
CASGLVLGQGGEQFF
>TRBV20-1|TRBJ2-5|TRBD2|-
TGCAGTGCTAGTGGGGTCACTAGCGGGGGTGATCAAGAGACCCAGTACTTC
CSASGVTSGGDQETQYF
>TRBV25-1|TRBJ1-3|TRBD1|-
TGTGCCAGCAGTGAACGAGGGACAGGCGGAAACACCATATATTTT
CASSERGTGGNTIYF
>TRBV7-9|TRBJ1-4|-|-
TGTGCCAGCAGCAACCCGAGTCAGGGAATGGACCTAGGTGAAAAACTGTTTTTT
CASSNPSQGMDLGEKLFF
>TRBV7-3|TRBJ1-2|-|-
TGTGCCAGCAGTCCCACCGGACAAAGTGGTGGCTACACCTTC
CASSPTGQSGGYTF
>TRBV6-6|TRBJ1-6|-|-
TGTGCCAGCAGCCAAACGGGGGGAGGGAGTTCACCCCTCCACTTT
CASSQTGGGSSPLHF
>TRBV2|TRBJ2-1|-|-
TGTGCCAGCAGGGAGGGCCTAGGTTTATACAATGAGCAGTTCTTC
CASREGLGLYNEQFF
>TRBV5-6|TRBJ1-5|TRBD1|-
TGTGCCAGCAGCTTGCGGGACAGAAATCAGCCCCAGCATTTT
CASSLRDRNQPQHF
>TRBV12-3/TRBV12-4|TRBJ1-2|-|-
TGTGCCAGCAGTTCGGTTAACTATGGCTACACCTTC
CASSSVNYGYTF
>TRBV28|TRBJ2-3|TRBD1|few
TGTGCCAGCAGTTTGAGGGGGCCCCTAACAGATACGCAGTATTTT
CASSLRGPLTDTQYF
>TRBV27|TRBJ2-1|-|-
TGTGCCAGCAGTTTGGCACTAGATTTTAAGGGTGAGCAGTTCTTC
CASSLALDFKGEQFF
>TRBV6-2/TRBV6-3|TRBJ1-2|TRBD1|-
TGTGCCAGCAGCCGGCTGGACAGGGTTCATTGCTACACCTTC
CASSRLDRVHCYTF
>TRBV2|TRBJ2-1|-|-
TGTGCCAGTTTCGGGACTCCCAGGGCGGGGATTTTCAGTAATGAGCAGTTCTTC
CASFGTPRAGIFSNEQFF
>TRBV20-1|TRBJ2-7|-|once
TGCAGTGCTAGACCAGGGAACGAGCCGTACTTC
CSARPGNEPYF
>TRBV7-9|TRBJ1-1|-|-
TGTGCCAGCAGCCGCCAGGGGAACCTAATTGAAGCTTTCTTT
CASSRQGNLIEAFF
>TRBV6-5|TRBJ2-7|TRBD2|-
TGTGCCAGCACAACTAGCGGTTCCTACGAGCAGTACTTC
CASTTSGSYEQYF
>TRBV5-1|TRBJ1-1|-|-
TGCGCCAGCCGCCGGGGGAACACTGAAGCTTTCTTT
CASRRGNTEAFF